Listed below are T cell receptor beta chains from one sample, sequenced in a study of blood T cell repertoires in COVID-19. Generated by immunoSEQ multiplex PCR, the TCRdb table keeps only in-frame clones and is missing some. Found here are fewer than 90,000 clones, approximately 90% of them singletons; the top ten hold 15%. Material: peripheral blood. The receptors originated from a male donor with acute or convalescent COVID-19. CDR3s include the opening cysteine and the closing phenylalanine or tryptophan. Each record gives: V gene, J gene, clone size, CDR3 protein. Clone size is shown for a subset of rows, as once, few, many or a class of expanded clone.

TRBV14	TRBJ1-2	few	CASSQGLGAYGYTF
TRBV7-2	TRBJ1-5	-	CASSFRVNQPQHF
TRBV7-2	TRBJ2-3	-	CASRPTGTGYDTQYF
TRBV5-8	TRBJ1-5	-	CASSLKGAAQPQHF
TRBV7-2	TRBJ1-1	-	CASSLQGREDTEAFF
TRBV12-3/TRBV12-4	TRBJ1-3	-	CAGGQGAGNTIYF
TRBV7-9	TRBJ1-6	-	CASSTQGNSPLHF
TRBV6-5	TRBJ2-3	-	CASSGVAGTTDTQYF
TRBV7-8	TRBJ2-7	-	CASSLGTGTTKPGDEQYF
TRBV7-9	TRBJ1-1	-	CASSQGGGTEAFF
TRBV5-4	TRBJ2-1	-	CASSRGDSSYNEQFF
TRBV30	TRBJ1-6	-	CAWSVPWTGQRSPLHF
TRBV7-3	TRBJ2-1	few	CASSSDRGNYNEQFF
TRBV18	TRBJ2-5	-	CASSPGVRGGRDQETQYF
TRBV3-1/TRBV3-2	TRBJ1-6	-	CASSQMAGGNNSPLHF
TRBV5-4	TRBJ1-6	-	CASSLGDLTGPQPLHF
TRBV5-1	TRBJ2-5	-	CASRDGKAGGQETQYF
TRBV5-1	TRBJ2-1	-	CASSFGLESDEQFF
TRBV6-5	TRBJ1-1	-	CASRRQGAGTEAFF
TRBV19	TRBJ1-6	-	CASSITGANSPLHF
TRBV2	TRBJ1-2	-	CAGSRDMNYGYTF
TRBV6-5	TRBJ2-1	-	CASRPENNEQFF
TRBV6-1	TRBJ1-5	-	CASSDPGINQPQHF
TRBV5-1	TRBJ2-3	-	CASSSRTSGGGRSRTDTQYF
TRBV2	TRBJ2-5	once	CASSEAGGETQYF
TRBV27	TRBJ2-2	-	CASRLTGSGANTGELFF
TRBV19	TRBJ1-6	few	CASMGTGNNSPLHF
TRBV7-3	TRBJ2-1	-	CASSGLAGNEQFF
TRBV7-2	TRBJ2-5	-	CASSPGSDGETQYF
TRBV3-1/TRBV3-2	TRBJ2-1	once	CASSQGGGRGEQFF
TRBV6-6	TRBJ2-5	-	CASQRGTAQETQYF
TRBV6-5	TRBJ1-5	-	CASRSRQAGNQPQHF
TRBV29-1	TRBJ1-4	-	CSVEPLAGYGKLFF
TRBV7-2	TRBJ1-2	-	CASSLARGTVFYGYTF
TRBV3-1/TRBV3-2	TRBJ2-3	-	CASSQRTSGGHSTDTQYF
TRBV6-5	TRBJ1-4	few	CASSRAVGTNEKLFF
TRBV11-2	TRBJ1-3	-	CASSLYTGPSGNTIYF
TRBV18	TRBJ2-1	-	CASSLGQGGIDEQFF
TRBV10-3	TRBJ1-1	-	CAISPGQGTGPNTEAFF
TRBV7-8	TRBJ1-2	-	CASSLGGRGANGYTF
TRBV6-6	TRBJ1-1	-	CASSSLRSGTAEAFF
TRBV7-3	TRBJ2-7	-	CASSRDRNYEQYF
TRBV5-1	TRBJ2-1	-	CASTRAEEQFF
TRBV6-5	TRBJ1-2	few	CATRTGTGYGYTF
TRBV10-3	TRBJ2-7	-	CAIMDGQGLSYEQYF
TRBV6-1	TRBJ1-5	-	CASSEVGGDQPQHF